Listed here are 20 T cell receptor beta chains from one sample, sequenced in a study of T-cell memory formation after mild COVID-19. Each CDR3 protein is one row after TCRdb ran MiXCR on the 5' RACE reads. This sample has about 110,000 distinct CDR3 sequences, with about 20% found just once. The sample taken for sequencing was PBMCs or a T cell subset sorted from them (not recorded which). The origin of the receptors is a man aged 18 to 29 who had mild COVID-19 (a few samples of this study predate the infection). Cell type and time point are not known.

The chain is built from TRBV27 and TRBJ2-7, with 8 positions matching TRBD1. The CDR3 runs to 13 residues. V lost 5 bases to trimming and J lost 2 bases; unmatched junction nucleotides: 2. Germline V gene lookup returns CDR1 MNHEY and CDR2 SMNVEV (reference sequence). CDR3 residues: CASSRGQAYEQYF. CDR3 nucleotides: TGTGCCAGCAGTCGGGGACAGGCCTACGAGCAGTACTTC.

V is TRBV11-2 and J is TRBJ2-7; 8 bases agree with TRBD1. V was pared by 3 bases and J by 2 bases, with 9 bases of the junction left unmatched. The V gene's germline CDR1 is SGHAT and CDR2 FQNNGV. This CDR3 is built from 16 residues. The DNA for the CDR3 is TGTGCCAGCAGCTTGGGAAGGGACAGGATCCCCTACGAGCAGTACTTC. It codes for CASSLGRDRIPYEQYF.

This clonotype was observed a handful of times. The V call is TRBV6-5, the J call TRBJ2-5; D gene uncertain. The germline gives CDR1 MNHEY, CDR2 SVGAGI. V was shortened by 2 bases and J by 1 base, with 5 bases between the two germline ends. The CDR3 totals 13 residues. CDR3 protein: CASSYISQETQYF. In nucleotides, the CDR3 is TGTGCCAGCAGTTACATATCCCAAGAGACCCAGTACTTC.

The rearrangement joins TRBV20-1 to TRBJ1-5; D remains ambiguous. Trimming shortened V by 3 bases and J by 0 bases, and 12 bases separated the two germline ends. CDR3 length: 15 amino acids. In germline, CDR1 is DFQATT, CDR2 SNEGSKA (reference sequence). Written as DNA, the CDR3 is TGCAGTGCTAGCGCGCAGGCCTATAGCAATCAGCCCCAGCATTTT. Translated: CSASAQAYSNQPQHF.

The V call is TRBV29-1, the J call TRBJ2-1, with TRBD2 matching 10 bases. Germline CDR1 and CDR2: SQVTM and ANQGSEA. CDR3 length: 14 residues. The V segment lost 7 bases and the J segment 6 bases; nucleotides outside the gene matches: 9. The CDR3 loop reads CSAGAGTSVNEQFF. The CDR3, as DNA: TGCAGCGCCGGAGCCGGGACTAGCGTCAATGAGCAGTTCTTC.

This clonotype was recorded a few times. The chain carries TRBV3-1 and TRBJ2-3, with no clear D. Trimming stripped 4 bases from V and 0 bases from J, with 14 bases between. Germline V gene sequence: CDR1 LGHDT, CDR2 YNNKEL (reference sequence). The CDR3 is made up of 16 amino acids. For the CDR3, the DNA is TGTGCCAGCAGCCCTGGTACGAGCCCTAGCACAGATACGCAGTATTTT. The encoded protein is CASSPGTSPSTDTQYF.

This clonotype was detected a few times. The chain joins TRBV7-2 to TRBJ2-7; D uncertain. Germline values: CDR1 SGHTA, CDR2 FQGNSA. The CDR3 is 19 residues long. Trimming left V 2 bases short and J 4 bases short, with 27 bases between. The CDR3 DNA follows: TGTGCCAGCAGCTTAAGGCCGGCCGCCTTCAGCCTAGAATTTTACGAGCAGTACTTC. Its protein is CASSLRPAAFSLEFYEQYF. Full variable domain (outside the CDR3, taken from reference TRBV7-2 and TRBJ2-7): GAGVSQSPSNKVTEKGKDVELRCDPISGHTALYWYRQSLGQGLEFLIYFQGNSAPDKSGLPSDRFSAERTGGSVSTLTIQRTQQEDSAVYLCASSLRPAAFSLEFYEQYFGPGTRLTVT.

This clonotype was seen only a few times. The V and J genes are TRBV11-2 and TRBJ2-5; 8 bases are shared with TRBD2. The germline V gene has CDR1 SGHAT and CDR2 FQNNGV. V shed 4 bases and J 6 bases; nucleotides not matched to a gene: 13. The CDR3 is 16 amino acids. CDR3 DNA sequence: TGTGCCAGCAGCTCCCACCTTCCGGGGGGGCCGAAGACCCAGTACTTC. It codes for CASSSHLPGGPKTQYF.

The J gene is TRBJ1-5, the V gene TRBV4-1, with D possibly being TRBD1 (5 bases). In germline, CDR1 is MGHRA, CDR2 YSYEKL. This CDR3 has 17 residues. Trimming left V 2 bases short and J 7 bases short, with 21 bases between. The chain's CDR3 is CASSQTGTPAKGQPQHF. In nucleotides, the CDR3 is TGCGCCAGCAGCCAAACCGGGACGCCGGCGAAGGGGCAGCCCCAGCATTTT.

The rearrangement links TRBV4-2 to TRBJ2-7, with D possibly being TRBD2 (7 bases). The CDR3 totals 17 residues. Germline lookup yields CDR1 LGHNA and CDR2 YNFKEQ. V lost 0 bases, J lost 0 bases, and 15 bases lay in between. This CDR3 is CASSQDLRGRSSYEQYF. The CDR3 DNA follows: TGTGCCAGCAGCCAAGATTTGCGGGGGCGGAGCTCCTACGAGCAGTACTTC.

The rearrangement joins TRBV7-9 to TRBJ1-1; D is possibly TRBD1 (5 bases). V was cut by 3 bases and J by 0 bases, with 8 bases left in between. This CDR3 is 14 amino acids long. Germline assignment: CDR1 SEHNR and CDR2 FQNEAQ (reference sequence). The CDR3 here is CASSFRALNTEAFF. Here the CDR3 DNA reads TGTGCCAGCAGCTTCAGGGCATTGAACACTGAAGCTTTCTTT.

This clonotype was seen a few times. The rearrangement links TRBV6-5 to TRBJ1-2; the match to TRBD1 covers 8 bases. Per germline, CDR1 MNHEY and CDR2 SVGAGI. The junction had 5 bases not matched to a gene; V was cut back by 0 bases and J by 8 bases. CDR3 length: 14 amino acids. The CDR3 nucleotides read TGTGCCAGCAGTTACTCCGGGCAGGGGGCGGGCTACACCTTC. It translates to CASSYSGQGAGYTF.

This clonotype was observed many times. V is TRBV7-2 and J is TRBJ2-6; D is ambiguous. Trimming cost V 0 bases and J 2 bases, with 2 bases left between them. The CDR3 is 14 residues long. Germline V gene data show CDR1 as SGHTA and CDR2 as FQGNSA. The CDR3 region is CASSLATGANVLTF. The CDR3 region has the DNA TGTGCCAGCAGCTTAGCGACTGGGGCCAACGTCCTGACTTTC.

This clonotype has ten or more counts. The CDR3 loop reads CSARDLGQGLLFF. As DNA, the CDR3 is TGCAGTGCTAGAGATTTGGGACAGGGGCTTCTGTTCTTC. The chain uses TRBV20-1 and TRBJ2-1; 10 bases fit TRBD1. CDR1 is DFQATT and CDR2 is SNEGSKA in the germline V gene (reference sequence). J lost 15 bases, V lost 0 bases, and 8 bases had no gene match. The CDR3 is 13 residues long.

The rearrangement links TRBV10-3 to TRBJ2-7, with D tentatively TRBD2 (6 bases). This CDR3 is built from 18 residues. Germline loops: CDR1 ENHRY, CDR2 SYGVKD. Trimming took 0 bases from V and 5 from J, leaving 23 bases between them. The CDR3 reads CAISESNKGIGGSDEQYF. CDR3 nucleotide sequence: TGTGCCATCAGTGAGTCAAATAAGGGGATTGGGGGGTCCGACGAGCAGTACTTC.

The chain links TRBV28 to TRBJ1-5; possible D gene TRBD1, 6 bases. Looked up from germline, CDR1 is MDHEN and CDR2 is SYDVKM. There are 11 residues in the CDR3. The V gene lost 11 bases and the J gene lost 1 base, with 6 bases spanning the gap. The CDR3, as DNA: TGTGCCGGGGGCAGCAATCAGCCCCAGCATTTT. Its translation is CAGGSNQPQHF. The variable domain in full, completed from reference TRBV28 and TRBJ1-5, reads DVKVTQSSRYLVKRTGEKVFLECVQDMDHENMFWYRQDPGLGLRLIYFSYDVKMKEKGDIPEGYSVSREKKERFSLILESASTNQTSMYLCAGGSNQPQHFGDGTRLSIL.

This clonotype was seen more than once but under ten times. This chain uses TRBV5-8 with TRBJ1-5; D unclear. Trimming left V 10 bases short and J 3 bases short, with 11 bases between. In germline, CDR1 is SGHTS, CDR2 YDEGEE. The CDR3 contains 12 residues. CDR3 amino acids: CAAGRNNQPQHF. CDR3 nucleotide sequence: TGTGCCGCCGGGAGAAACAATCAGCCCCAGCATTTT.

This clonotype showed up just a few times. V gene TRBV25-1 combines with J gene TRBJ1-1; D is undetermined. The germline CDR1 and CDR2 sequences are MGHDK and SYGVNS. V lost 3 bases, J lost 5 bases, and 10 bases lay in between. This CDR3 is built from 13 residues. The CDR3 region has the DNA TGTGCCAGCAGTGATCATCTCGGGACTGAAGCTTTCTTT. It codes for CASSDHLGTEAFF. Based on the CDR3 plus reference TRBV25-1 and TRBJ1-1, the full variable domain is EADIYQTPRYLVIGTGKKITLECSQTMGHDKMYWYQQDPGMELHLIHYSYGVNSTEKGDLSSESTVSRIRTEHFPLTLESARPSHTSQYLCASSDHLGTEAFFGQGTRLTVV.

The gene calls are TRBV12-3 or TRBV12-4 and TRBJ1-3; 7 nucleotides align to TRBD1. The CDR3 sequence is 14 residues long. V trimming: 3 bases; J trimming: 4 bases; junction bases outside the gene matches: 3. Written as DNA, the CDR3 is TGTGCCAGCAGTTTGACAGGGTCCGGAAACACCATATATTTT. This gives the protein CASSLTGSGNTIYF.

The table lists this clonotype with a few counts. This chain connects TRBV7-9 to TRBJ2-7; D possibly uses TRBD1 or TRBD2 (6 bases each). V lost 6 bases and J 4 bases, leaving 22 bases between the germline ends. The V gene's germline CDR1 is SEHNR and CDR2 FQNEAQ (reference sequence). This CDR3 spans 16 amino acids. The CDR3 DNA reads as TGTGCCAGCAGTAGCAACCGCCCCGGGGGCGAGTACGAGCAGTACGTC. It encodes CASSSNRPGGEYEQYV.